The sequence of this TCR beta chain was determined in a study of blood T cell repertoires in COVID-19. Study background: Researchers got acute and convalescent COVID-19 samples from the United States, Italy and Spain. The cDNA or gDNA used as material had been derived from T cells, B-cell-depleted T cells, or PBMCs.

Trimming took off 0 bases at V and 0 bases at J, with 29 bases between the two ends. The CDR3 spans 22 residues. Original analysis: From reference gene primer amplification, estimates of nucleated cell counts were derived. The method was immunoSEQ multiplex PCR; TCRdb's version includes in-frame clones alone and lacks a portion of them. V and J calls and clone size are as listed in that table; D and trimming were resolved from the DNA. Of 55,000 to 75,000 clones listed, approximately 80% were seen once; the top ten hold approximately 18%. The origin of this receptor is a man in his 70s who had recovered from COVID-19. Sequenced sample: peripheral blood. The J gene is TRBJ1-1, the V gene TRBV23-1; D is unresolved. TRBV23-1 is filed as an ORF, its function uncertain. CDR3 in amino acids: CASSQSTTAIGSGCGVNTEAFF. CDR3 bases: TGCGCCAGCAGTCAATCGACCACGGCAATAGGGAGCGGGTGTGGGGTGAACACTGAAGCTTTCTTT.